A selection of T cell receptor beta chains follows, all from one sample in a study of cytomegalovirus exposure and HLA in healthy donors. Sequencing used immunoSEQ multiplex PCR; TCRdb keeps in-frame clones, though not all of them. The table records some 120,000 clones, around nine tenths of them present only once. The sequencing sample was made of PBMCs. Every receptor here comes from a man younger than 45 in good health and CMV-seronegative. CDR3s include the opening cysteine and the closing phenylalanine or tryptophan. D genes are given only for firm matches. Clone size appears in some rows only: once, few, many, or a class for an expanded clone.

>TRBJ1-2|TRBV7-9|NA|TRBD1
CASSQYMTGDYGYTF
TGTGCCAGCAGCCAATACATGACAGGGGACTATGGCTACACCTTC
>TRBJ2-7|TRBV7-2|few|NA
CASSLDGGPWEQYF
TGTGCCAGCAGCTTAGATGGCGGGCCGTGGGAGCAGTACTTC
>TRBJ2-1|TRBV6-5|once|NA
CASSYFQARYNEQFF
TGTGCCAGCAGTTACTTCCAGGCCCGCTACAATGAGCAGTTCTTC
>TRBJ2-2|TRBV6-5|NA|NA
CASSRTVFAGELFF
TGTGCCAGCAGTAGGACAGTTTTTGCCGGGGAGCTGTTTTTT
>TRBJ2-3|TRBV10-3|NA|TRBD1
CAISLGQGLGTDTQYF
TGTGCCATCAGTTTGGGACAGGGCCTCGGTACGGATACGCAGTATTTT
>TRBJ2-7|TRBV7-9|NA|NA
CASSPDSFSYEQYF
TGTGCCAGCAGCCCAGACAGCTTCTCCTACGAGCAGTACTTC
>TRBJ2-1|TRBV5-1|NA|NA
CASSLNRADNEQFF
TGCGCCAGCAGCTTGAACAGGGCCGACAATGAGCAGTTCTTC
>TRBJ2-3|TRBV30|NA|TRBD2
CAWSGAGVDTQYF
TGTGCCTGGAGTGGGGCGGGAGTAGATACGCAGTATTTT
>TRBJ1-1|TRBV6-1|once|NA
CASTGRGVRAEAFF
TGTGCCAGCACAGGTCGGGGGGTAAGGGCTGAAGCTTTCTTT
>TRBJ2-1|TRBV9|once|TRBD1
CASSPGQEVSEQFF
TGTGCCAGCAGCCCAGGACAGGAGGTTAGTGAGCAGTTCTTC
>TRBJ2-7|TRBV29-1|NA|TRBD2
CSAGTGGSYEQYF
TGCAGCGCTGGGACGGGGGGCTCCTACGAGCAGTACTTC
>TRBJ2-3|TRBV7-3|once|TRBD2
CASSLTGGLETMADTQYF
TGTGCCAGCAGCTTAACTGGGGGACTAGAAACTATGGCTGATACGCAGTATTTT
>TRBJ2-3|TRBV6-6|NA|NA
CASSRRQGGSTDTQYF
TGTGCCAGCAGCCGCCGACAGGGAGGTAGCACAGATACGCAGTATTTT
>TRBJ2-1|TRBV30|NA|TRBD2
CAWRVRRAGGEQFF
TGTGCCTGGAGGGTAAGGCGGGCGGGAGGTGAGCAGTTCTTC
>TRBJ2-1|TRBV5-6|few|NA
CASSLPGGTDQFF
TGTGCCAGCAGCTTGCCAGGGGGGACAGATCAGTTCTTC
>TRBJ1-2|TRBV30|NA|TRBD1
CAWSEGQGGGYTF
TGTGCCTGGAGTGAGGGACAGGGAGGAGGCTACACCTTC
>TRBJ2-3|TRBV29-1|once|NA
CSVINSGTDTQYF
TGCAGCGTAATTAATAGCGGAACAGATACGCAGTATTTT
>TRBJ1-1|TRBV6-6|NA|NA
CASNQMGAAGDTEAFF
TGTGCCAGCAACCAAATGGGGGCAGCGGGGGACACTGAAGCTTTCTTT
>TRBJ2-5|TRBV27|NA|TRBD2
CASSNRLAGGPRETQYF
TGTGCCAGCAGTAACCGACTAGCGGGAGGGCCTCGAGAGACCCAGTACTTC
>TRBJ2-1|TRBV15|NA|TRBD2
CATSGGTSGYNEQFF
TGTGCCACCAGCGGCGGGACTAGCGGCTACAATGAGCAGTTCTTC
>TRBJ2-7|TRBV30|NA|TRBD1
CAWSVDRGYSYEQYF
TGTGCCTGGAGTGTTGACAGGGGATACTCCTACGAGCAGTACTTC
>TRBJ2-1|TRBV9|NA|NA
CASSVGSGSYNEQFF
TGTGCCAGCAGCGTAGGGTCCGGTTCCTACAATGAGCAGTTCTTC
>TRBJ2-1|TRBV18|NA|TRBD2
CASSPPAGTPYNEQFF
TGTGCCAGCTCACCACCAGCGGGGACCCCCTACAATGAGCAGTTCTTC
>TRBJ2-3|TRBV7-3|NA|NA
CASSLNGPDTQYF
TGTGCCAGCAGCTTAAATGGGCCAGATACGCAGTATTTT
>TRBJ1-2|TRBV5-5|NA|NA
CASSLGPDSANYGYTF
TGTGCCAGCAGCTTGGGACCGGACAGCGCTAACTATGGCTACACCTTC